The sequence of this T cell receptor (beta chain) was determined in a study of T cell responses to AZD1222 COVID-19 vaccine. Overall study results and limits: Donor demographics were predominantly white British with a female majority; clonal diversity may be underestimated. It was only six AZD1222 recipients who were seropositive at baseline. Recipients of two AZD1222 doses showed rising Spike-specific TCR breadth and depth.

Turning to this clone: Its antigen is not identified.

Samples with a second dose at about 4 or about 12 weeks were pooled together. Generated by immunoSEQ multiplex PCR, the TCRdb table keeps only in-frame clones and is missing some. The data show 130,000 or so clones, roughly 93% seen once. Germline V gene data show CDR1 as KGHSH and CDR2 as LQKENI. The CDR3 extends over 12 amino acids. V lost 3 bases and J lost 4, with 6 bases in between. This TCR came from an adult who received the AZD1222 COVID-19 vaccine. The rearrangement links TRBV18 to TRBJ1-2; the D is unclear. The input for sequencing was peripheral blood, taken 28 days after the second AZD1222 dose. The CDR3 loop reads CASSPRRYGYTF. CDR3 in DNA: TGTGCCAGCTCACCCAGACGCTATGGCTACACCTTC. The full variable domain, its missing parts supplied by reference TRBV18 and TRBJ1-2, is NAGVMQNPRHLVRRRGQEARLRCSPMKGHSHVYWYRQLPEEGLKFMVYLQKENIIDESGMPKERFSAEFPKEGPSILRIQQVVRGDSAAYFCASSPRRYGYTFGSGTRLTVV.